This T cell receptor beta chain was observed in a study of read filtering for tumor transcriptome and immune sequencing. For the study at large: Transcriptome libraries were built from DNase-treated RNA.

This clonotype was observed at least ten times. From approximately 430 ng of RNA, a library with molecular barcoded alpha/delta and beta/gamma adaptors was made. MiXCR, applied by TCRdb to the reads, yields one record per CDR3 protein. The data show some 22,000 distinct CDR3 sequences, around a fifth seen once. In germline, CDR1 is SGHAT, CDR2 FQNNGV. The CDR3 runs to 14 residues. The V and J ends lost 3 bases and 2 bases respectively, with 11 bases between them. J is TRBJ2-7 and V is TRBV11-2, with a weak D call TRBD2 (6 bases). Sequencing was performed on a population of CD138-negative cells sorted from bone marrow. This clonotype originated in a donor at least 40 years old with multiple myeloma. The CDR3 nucleotides are TGTGCCAGCAGCTTTGGAGGGACCCCCTACGAGCAGTACTTC. It is translated as CASSFGGTPYEQYF.